One T cell receptor beta chain is described in this entry. This receptor's antigen is unknown. The sample holds no much larger clone one base away, and base qualities are not on file. These data originate in a study of shared clonotypes between healthy human individuals (dated by TCRdb to about 2020). Regarding the research as a whole: A few men and a couple of women, aged 18 to 49 years, made up the cohort. Per donor, three plates each were used for CD4 naive and CD4 memory, two for CD8 naive, and one for CD8 memory. To estimate repertoire size and how much clonotype sharing occurs between individuals, the study deeply sequenced the blood TCR repertoires of about five healthy adults. To increase sequencing depth and limit assay-specific biases, TCR repertoire library preparation and sequencing were carried out by different laboratories using diverse techniques. Between about 0.85 and 10 billion PBMCs per donor were obtained by leukapheresis.

What the study reported, not specific to this receptor: The small number of donors limited the genetic and exposure-history diversity represented. Incomplete sequencing was indicated by rarefaction of sorted-subset datasets, despite the large sequencing depth. Pairwise subsampling led to the expectation that sequencing depth would affect the degree of clonotype sharing among donors. Compared with non-shared clonotypes, the clonotypes found in all four sorted-subset donors had higher generation probabilities. Across four donors, about 5% of naive CD4, roughly 3.8% of naive CD8, 2% to 2.5% of memory CD4, and roughly 0.41% of memory CD8 clonotypes were shared. Estimated clonotype richness was generally larger for naive than for memory subsets. Sampling was restricted to blood, and TCR repertoires in tissues likely differ from the TCR repertoires found in blood.

CD8 naive samples consisted of CD45RO-negative cells that were positively selected for CCR7, yielding a CD45RA+CCR7+ population without TemRA cells. Donors were healthy HIV-negative adults with no recently reported acute infections or vaccinations. All donors were Caucasian adults living in Nashville, Tennessee, USA. After blood collection by leukapheresis, PBMCs were isolated using Ficoll-Histopaque density gradient centrifugation and then cryopreserved in the vapor phase of liquid nitrogen. Purity and quantity of every magnetically sorted T cell population were checked by analytical flow cytometry. Genomic DNA was isolated from each sorted fraction and quantified by UV absorbance on a Nanodrop 2000c. Using the deep immunoSEQ assay, multiplex PCR amplified TCR CDR3 regions from genomic DNA. For each cell subset, the extracted genomic DNA was distributed evenly across all wells of several immunoSEQ 96-well plates, and each plate served as one replicate. For sorted subsets, each replicate PCR was loaded with roughly 190 ng genomic DNA, equivalent to 30,000 to 35,000 T cell genomes. The purified libraries were quantified using a Qubit 3.0 fluorometer, sized with a Bioanalyzer 2100, and then quantified again using the KAPA Library Quantification kit. Every immunoSEQ 96-well plate was sequenced on a dedicated single-read 150-cycle Illumina NextSeq 550 flow cell. Per the original workflow: The immunoSEQ output contained only junctional sequences without quality scores, so filtering could not match that applied to full-length reads. To assign V/J genes and CDR3, sequences were annotated using PyIR, a Python wrapper for IgBLAST v1.9, with IMGT germline references. Reads with weak V/J assignments (E-value above 1e-6), missing CDR3, stop codons, out-of-frame junctions, or ambiguous translated residues were removed. A V3J clonotype was defined by an identical inferred V gene, J gene, and CDR3 amino acid sequence. The percentage overlap between two repertoires was calculated by dividing the number of shared unique clonotypes by the size of the smaller repertoire. RTK rarefaction, the Chao1 estimator, and Recon v2.1 estimates of unobserved clonotypes were used to assess repertoire richness. OLGA was used to compute generation probabilities for all TCRbeta clonotypes that the gDNA method yielded from four donors. Held by TCRdb, this immuneACCESS table contains in-frame sequences only and omits some clones. Under half of the omission traces to an unresolved V gene where checked; the cause of the rest is unknown. The DNA was the basis for D and trimming; V, J and clone size are from that table. Present in this sample are hundreds of thousands of clones, approximately 96% of which were seen just once. 0.095% to 0.13% of the sample comes from the top ten.

For CDR1 and CDR2, the germline V gene lists SGDLS and YYNGEE. The junction shows trimming of 0 bases on V and 6 bases on J, plus 9 bases between the germline ends. From the cysteine through the phenylalanine, the CDR3 covers 13 amino acids. Left in the record is the CDR3 DNA by itself, 39 bases read in frame from the first base. The sequencing sample was made of naive CD8+ T cells sorted from blood. The cell subset or site label of this sample denotes: CD45RA+CCR7+. The rearranged chain carries TRBV9 and TRBJ1-2; 5 matching bases give a weak D call of TRBD1. The origin of this receptor is a woman between 25 and 40 years old in good health. The bases read TGTGCCAGCAGCGTAGGACAGCTTGATGGCTACACCTTC. It specifies CASSVGQLDGYTF.